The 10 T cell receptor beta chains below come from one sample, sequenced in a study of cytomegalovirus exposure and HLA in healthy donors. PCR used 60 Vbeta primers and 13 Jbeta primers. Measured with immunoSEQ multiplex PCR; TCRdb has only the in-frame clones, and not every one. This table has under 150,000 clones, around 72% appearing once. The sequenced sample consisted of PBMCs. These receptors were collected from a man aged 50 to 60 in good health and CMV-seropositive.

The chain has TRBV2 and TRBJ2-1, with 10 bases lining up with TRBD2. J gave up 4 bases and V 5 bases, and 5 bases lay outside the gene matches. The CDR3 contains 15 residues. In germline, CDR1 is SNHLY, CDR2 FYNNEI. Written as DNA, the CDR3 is TGTGCCAGCAGTCGCGGGACTAGCGTTTACAATGAGCAGTTCTTC. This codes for CASSRGTSVYNEQFF.

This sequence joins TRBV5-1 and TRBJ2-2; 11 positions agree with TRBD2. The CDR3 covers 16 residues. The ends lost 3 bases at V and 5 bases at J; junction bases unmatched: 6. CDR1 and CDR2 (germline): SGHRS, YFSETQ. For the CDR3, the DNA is TGCGCCAGCAGCTCCTCCGGGACTAGCGGAACCGGGGAGCTGTTTTTT. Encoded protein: CASSSSGTSGTGELFF.

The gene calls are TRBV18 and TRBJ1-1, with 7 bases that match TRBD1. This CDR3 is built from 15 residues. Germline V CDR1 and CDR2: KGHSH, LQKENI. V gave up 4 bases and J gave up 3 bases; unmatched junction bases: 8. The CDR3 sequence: CASSQRQGGYTEAFF. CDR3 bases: TGTGCCAGCTCACAAAGACAGGGTGGTTACACTGAAGCTTTCTTT.

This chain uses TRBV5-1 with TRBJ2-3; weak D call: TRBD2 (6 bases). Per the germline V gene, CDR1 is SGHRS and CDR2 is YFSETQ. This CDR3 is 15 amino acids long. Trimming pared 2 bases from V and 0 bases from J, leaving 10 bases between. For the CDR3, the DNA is TGCGCCAGCAGCTTCCTGGGGGGTAGCACAGATACGCAGTATTTT. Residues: CASSFLGGSTDTQYF.

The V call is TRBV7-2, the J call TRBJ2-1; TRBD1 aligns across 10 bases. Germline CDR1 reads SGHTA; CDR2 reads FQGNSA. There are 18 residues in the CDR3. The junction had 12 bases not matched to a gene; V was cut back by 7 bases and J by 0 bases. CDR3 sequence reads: CASITGTGARSSYNEQFF. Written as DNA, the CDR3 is TGTGCCAGCATTACCGGGACAGGGGCTCGTAGCTCCTACAATGAGCAGTTCTTC.

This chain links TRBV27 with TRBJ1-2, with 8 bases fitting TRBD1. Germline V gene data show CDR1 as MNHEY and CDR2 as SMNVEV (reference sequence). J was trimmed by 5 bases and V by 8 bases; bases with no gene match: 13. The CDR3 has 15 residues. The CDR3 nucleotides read TGTGCCAGCCAACCGCGGAGGCAGGGGGCGTATGGCTACACCTTC. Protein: CASQPRRQGAYGYTF.

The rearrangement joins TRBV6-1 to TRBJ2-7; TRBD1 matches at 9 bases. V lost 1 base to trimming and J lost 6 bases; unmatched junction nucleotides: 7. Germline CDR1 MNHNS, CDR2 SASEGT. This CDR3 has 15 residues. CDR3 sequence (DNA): TGTGCCAGCAGTGAAGACAGGGGGCGTTATGGCGAGCAGTACTTC. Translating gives CASSEDRGRYGEQYF.

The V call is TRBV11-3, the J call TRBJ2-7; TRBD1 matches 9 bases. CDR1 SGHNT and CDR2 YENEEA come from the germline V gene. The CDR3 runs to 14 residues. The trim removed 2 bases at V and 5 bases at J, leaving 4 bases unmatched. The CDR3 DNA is TGTGCCAGCAGCTTAAGGGACAGGGAAAACGAGCAGTACTTC. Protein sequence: CASSLRDRENEQYF.

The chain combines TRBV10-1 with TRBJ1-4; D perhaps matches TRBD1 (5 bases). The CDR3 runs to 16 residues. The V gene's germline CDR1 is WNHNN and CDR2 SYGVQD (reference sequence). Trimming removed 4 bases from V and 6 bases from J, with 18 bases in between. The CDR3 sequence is CASSALEETVHEKLFF. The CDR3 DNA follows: TGCGCCAGCAGTGCCTTAGAGGAGACAGTTCATGAAAAACTGTTTTTT.

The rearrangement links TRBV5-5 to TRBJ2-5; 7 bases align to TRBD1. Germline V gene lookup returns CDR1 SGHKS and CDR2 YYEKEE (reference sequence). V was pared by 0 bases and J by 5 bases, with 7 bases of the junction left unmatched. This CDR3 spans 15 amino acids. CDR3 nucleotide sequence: TGTGCCAGCAGCTTGGTACAGGGGCGTCGGGAGACCCAGTACTTC. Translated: CASSLVQGRRETQYF.